These 32 T cell receptor beta chains were sequenced from one sample in a study of CD4 T cells in relation to SARS-CoV-2 and coronaviruses. Generated by immunoSEQ multiplex PCR, the TCRdb table keeps only in-frame clones and is missing some. The sample has around 25,000 clones, around 70% seen once. The antigens of these receptors remain unknown. CD4+ T cells from unexposed donors were obtained before the COVID-19 pandemic (2011-2018). CD4+ T cells were isolated from the cells after 10 days of culture. Sequencing input: CD4+ T cells from PBMCs, cultured in vitro. The receptors derive from a human donor in good health.

The chain uses TRBV4-2 and TRBJ2-7, with no clear D. There are 13 residues in the CDR3. The germline CDR1 and CDR2 sequences are LGHNA and YNFKEQ. Trimming removed 0 bases from V and 3 bases from J, with 6 bases in between. The CDR3 bases are TGTGCCAGCAGCCAAGAGGTAAGCTACGAGCAGTACTTC. Protein sequence: CASSQEVSYEQYF.

V and J are TRBV19 and TRBJ2-7, with D possibly matching TRBD1 (5 bases). Looked up from germline, CDR1 is LNHDA and CDR2 is SQIVND (reference sequence). Trimming removed 5 bases from V and 3 bases from J, with 11 bases in between. The CDR3 sequence is 13 residues long. The CDR3 here is CASSLRAGYEQYF. CDR3 in DNA: TGTGCCAGTAGTCTCAGGGCTGGCTACGAGCAGTACTTC.

The CDR3 loop reads CASTRGSGANIQYF. The DNA for the CDR3 is TGTGCCAGCACGAGGGGTAGCGGGGCCAACATTCAGTACTTC. The chain has TRBV28 and TRBJ2-4, with 8 nucleotides matching TRBD2. The CDR3 runs to 14 residues. Germline CDR1 and CDR2: MDHEN and SYDVKM. Germline trimming cut 7 bases from V and 7 bases from J; bases unmatched to any gene: 9.

The rearrangement uses TRBV6-1 and TRBJ1-2; D gene unclear. The CDR3 has 14 residues. Germline values: CDR1 MNHNS, CDR2 SASEGT. Deletions cut 2 bases from V and 8 bases from J, with 15 bases between. CDR3 nucleotide sequence: TGTGCCAGCAGTGAACTGTTGGACGGCCGAGGCTACACCTTC. Amino acids: CASSELLDGRGYTF.

This clone was detected a few times. This chain uses TRBV5-1 with TRBJ1-2; D is unresolved. This CDR3 is built from 13 residues. V was pared by 2 bases and J by 4 bases, with 9 bases between. Germline loops: CDR1 SGHRS, CDR2 YFSETQ. The CDR3 is CASSFDGVYGYTF. DNA of the CDR3: TGCGCCAGCAGCTTCGACGGAGTCTATGGCTACACCTTC.

V gene TRBV19 combines with J gene TRBJ1-1; D is possibly TRBD1 (5 bases). This CDR3 region has 14 residues. CDR1 LNHDA and CDR2 SQIVND come from the germline V gene (reference sequence). Trimming shortened V by 4 bases and J by 0 bases, and 9 bases separated the two germline ends. This CDR3 reads CASSRTDMNTEAFF. The CDR3 DNA sequence: TGTGCCAGTAGTAGGACGGACATGAACACTGAAGCTTTCTTT.

The chain's CDR3 is CASSSNEITQYF. CDR3 nucleotide sequence: TGTGCCAGCAGTTCTAATGAGATTACGCAGTATTTT. This chain connects TRBV27 to TRBJ2-3; D gene ambiguous. CDR3 length equals 12 residues. Germline CDR1 MNHEY, CDR2 SMNVEV (reference sequence). V was trimmed by 4 bases and J by 8 bases, leaving 10 bases between them.

V gene TRBV28 combines with J gene TRBJ2-7; 10 bases line up with TRBD1. The junction had 8 bases not matched to a gene; V was cut back by 3 bases and J by 0 bases. This CDR3 has 17 amino acids. The germline V gene has CDR1 MDHEN and CDR2 SYDVKM. The DNA for the CDR3 is TGTGCCAGCAGTTTTCCGTTGGGACAGGGGAGCTCCTACGAGCAGTACTTC. Its protein product is CASSFPLGQGSSYEQYF. Full variable domain (missing parts from reference TRBV28 and TRBJ2-7): DVKVTQSSRYLVKRTGEKVFLECVQDMDHENMFWYRQDPGLGLRLIYFSYDVKMKEKGDIPEGYSVSREKKERFSLILESASTNQTSMYLCASSFPLGQGSSYEQYFGPGTRLTVT.

The J gene is TRBJ2-7, the V gene TRBV5-1, with a weak D call TRBD2 (6 bases). Trimming took off 4 bases at V and 0 bases at J, with 14 bases between the two ends. The CDR3 spans 15 residues. Germline loops: CDR1 SGHRS, CDR2 YFSETQ. CDR3 bases: TGCGCCAGCAGCCCGGGGGACCGACGCTCCTACGAGCAGTACTTC. It yields the protein CASSPGDRRSYEQYF. Drawing the rest from reference TRBV5-1 and TRBJ2-7, the complete variable domain is KAGVTQTPRYLIKTRGQQVTLSCSPISGHRSVSWYQQTPGQGLQFLFEYFSETQRNKGNFPGRFSGRQFSNSRSEMNVSTLELGDSALYLCASSPGDRRSYEQYFGPGTRLTVT.

This chain uses TRBV28 with TRBJ1-6; the D is unclear. There are 13 residues in the CDR3. The germline gives CDR1 MDHEN, CDR2 SYDVKM. V was trimmed by 8 bases and J by 2 bases, leaving 7 bases between them. Written as DNA, the CDR3 is TGTGCCAGCCGGGTCCCCTATAATTCACCCCTCCACTTT. Translated, it gives CASRVPYNSPLHF. Full variable domain (remainder filled in from reference TRBV28 and TRBJ1-6): DVKVTQSSRYLVKRTGEKVFLECVQDMDHENMFWYRQDPGLGLRLIYFSYDVKMKEKGDIPEGYSVSREKKERFSLILESASTNQTSMYLCASRVPYNSPLHFGNGTRLTVT.

This rearrangement joins TRBV6-5 to TRBJ2-2; 10 bases match TRBD2. Trimming cost V 7 bases and J 4 bases; bases outside gene matches: 6. The germline gives CDR1 MNHEY, CDR2 SVGAGI. The CDR3 covers 15 residues. CDR3 residues: CASIGLAVLTGELFF. As DNA, the CDR3 is TGTGCCAGCATTGGACTAGCGGTACTCACCGGGGAGCTGTTTTTT.

The chain has TRBV5-1 and TRBJ2-4; no firm D call. The CDR3 covers 13 residues. The V gene lost 2 bases and the J gene lost 6 bases, with 9 bases spanning the gap. CDR1 is SGHRS and CDR2 is YFSETQ in the germline V gene. The CDR3 protein is CASSLGERNIQYF. The CDR3 DNA is TGCGCCAGCAGCTTAGGCGAAAGAAACATTCAGTACTTC.

V and J are TRBV5-8 and TRBJ2-2, with 8 positions matching TRBD1. From germline, CDR1 is SGHTS and CDR2 YDEGEE. V lost 4 bases and J lost 1; bases outside the gene matches: 6. This CDR3 contains 16 residues. The CDR3 spells CASSPRQGRNTGELFF. CDR3 nucleotides: TGTGCCAGCAGCCCAAGACAGGGGAGGAACACCGGGGAGCTGTTTTTT. Full variable domain (remainder filled in from reference TRBV5-8 and TRBJ2-2): EAGVTQSPTHLIKTRGQQATLRCSPISGHTSVYWYQQALGLGLQFLLWYDEGEERNRGNFPPRFSGRQFPNYSSELNVNALELEDSALYLCASSPRQGRNTGELFFGEGSRLTVL.

V gene TRBV7-3 combines with J gene TRBJ2-3, with D possibly being TRBD1 (6 bases). V was cut by 5 bases and J by 0 bases, with 9 bases left in between. This CDR3 has 14 amino acids. Germline V gene lookup returns CDR1 SGHTA and CDR2 FQGTGA. Here the CDR3 reads CASSPGHSTDTQYF. CDR3 sequence (DNA): TGTGCCAGCAGCCCGGGACACAGCACAGATACGCAGTATTTT.

J is TRBJ2-3 and V is TRBV10-1; D remains unclear. Germline V CDR1 and CDR2: WNHNN, SYGVQD (reference sequence). The CDR3 runs to 13 residues. Trimming took 8 bases from V and 6 from J, leaving 15 bases between them. CDR3 DNA sequence: TGCGCCAGCTTTGTGAGAAGGAAGGATACGCAGTATTTT. Encoded protein: CASFVRRKDTQYF.

The V and J genes are TRBV24-1 and TRBJ1-1; D might be TRBD1 (5 bases). The germline CDR1 and CDR2 sequences are KGHDR and SFDVKD. The length of the CDR3 is 14 residues. Trimming left V 7 bases short and J 5 bases short, with 16 bases between. The CDR3 spells CATRGGRGSTEAFF. The CDR3 bases are TGTGCCACCAGGGGGGGACGAGGTAGTACTGAAGCTTTCTTT.

CDR3 protein: CASSETGVETGELFF. CDR3 DNA sequence: TGTGCCAGCAGTGAAACAGGGGTGGAAACCGGGGAGCTGTTTTTT. The chain has TRBV25-1 and TRBJ2-2, with 7 bases identical to TRBD1. Germline CDR1 is MGHDK and CDR2 is SYGVNS. This CDR3 is built from 15 residues. V trimming: 2 bases; J trimming: 5 bases; junction bases outside the gene matches: 5.

The sample holds a few counts of this clone. The V call is TRBV28, the J call TRBJ2-7; D possibly corresponds to TRBD1 (6 bases). Deletions cut 5 bases from V and 2 bases from J, with 10 bases between. The length of the CDR3 is 13 residues. CDR1 is MDHEN, CDR2 SYDVKM, per germline. The DNA of the CDR3 is TGTGCCAGCAGTCGGACAGCCGCCTACGAGCAGTACTTC. It yields the protein CASSRTAAYEQYF. The whole variable domain, remainder taken from reference TRBV28 and TRBJ2-7, is DVKVTQSSRYLVKRTGEKVFLECVQDMDHENMFWYRQDPGLGLRLIYFSYDVKMKEKGDIPEGYSVSREKKERFSLILESASTNQTSMYLCASSRTAAYEQYFGPGTRLTVT.

This clone was detected once. The V and J genes are TRBV6-5 and TRBJ2-7; 9 bases match TRBD1. The CDR3 runs 14 residues. With V trimmed by 0 bases and J by 6 bases, 3 bases remained unmatched. Germline V CDR1 and CDR2: MNHEY, SVGAGI. The CDR3 is CASSYSGQGLEQYF. Here the CDR3 DNA reads TGTGCCAGCAGTTACTCGGGACAGGGCCTCGAGCAGTACTTC.

The J gene is TRBJ1-2, the V gene TRBV19, with 9 bases aligning to TRBD1. This CDR3 region has 13 residues. V shed 4 bases, J shed 5 bases, and the junction held 2 bases outside the gene matches. The V gene's germline CDR1 is LNHDA and CDR2 SQIVND (reference sequence). As DNA, the CDR3 is TGTGCCAGTAGTAGAGGGACAGGGTATGGCTACACCTTC. The encoded protein is CASSRGTGYGYTF.

This clone showed up just once. CDR3: CSVEGQGVNEQYF. For the CDR3, the DNA is TGCAGCGTTGAAGGACAGGGTGTGAACGAGCAGTACTTC. The chain employs TRBV29-1 and TRBJ2-7, with 7 bases fitting TRBD1. This CDR3 has 13 residues. The ends lost 1 base at V and 5 bases at J; junction bases unmatched: 5. Germline V lookup: CDR1 SQVTM, CDR2 ANQGSEA.

This chain uses TRBV27 with TRBJ2-1; D tentatively reads TRBD1 or TRBD2 (5 bases each). Germline CDR1 reads MNHEY; CDR2 reads SMNVEV (reference sequence). The CDR3 has 17 residues. V dropped 4 bases and J dropped 3 bases, with 19 bases sitting between them. The CDR3 reads CASSSRGEGWNYNEQFF. CDR3 DNA sequence: TGTGCCAGCAGTTCCCGAGGTGAGGGGTGGAACTACAATGAGCAGTTCTTC.

CDR3 residues: CASSPGGKGYTF. CDR3 coding DNA: TGTGCCAGCAGCCCAGGGGGCAAGGGCTACACCTTC. The chain recombines TRBV6-6 with TRBJ1-2; TRBD1 agrees at 8 bases. CDR3 size: 12 residues. Germline CDR1 is MNHNY and CDR2 is SVGAGI (reference sequence). V was pared by 6 bases and J by 8 bases, with 5 bases of the junction left unmatched.

This rearrangement joins TRBV9 to TRBJ1-6; 7 nucleotides line up with TRBD1. Germline V CDR1 and CDR2: SGDLS, YYNGEE. Losses at the gene ends were 1 base for V and 5 bases for J; bases not matched to a gene: 6. The CDR3 loop spans 16 amino acids. CDR3 DNA: TGTGCCAGCAGCGTATCGGGACAGATGGATAATTCACCCCTCCACTTT. Its protein is CASSVSGQMDNSPLHF.

This chain links TRBV6-6 with TRBJ1-6; the D is unclear. The CDR3 sequence is 12 residues long. The germline V gene encodes CDR1 MNHNY and CDR2 SVGAGI (reference sequence). The ends were cut back, 0 bases at V and 13 bases at J, with 7 bases in the middle. CDR3 bases: TGTGCCAGCAGTTACTCAGACAAGCCCCTCCACTTT. Protein: CASSYSDKPLHF.

V is TRBV5-1 and J is TRBJ2-7; TRBD1 aligns across 11 bases. The CDR3 sequence is 14 residues long. Per the germline V gene, CDR1 is SGHRS and CDR2 is YFSETQ. After removal of 0 bases from V and 7 bases from J, the junction contained 3 bases not matched to a gene. CDR3 nucleotide sequence: TGCGCCAGCAGCTTGGGGACAGGGGGCTTTGAGCAGTACTTC. Protein: CASSLGTGGFEQYF. Together with reference TRBV5-1 and TRBJ2-7, the CDR3 gives the full variable domain: KAGVTQTPRYLIKTRGQQVTLSCSPISGHRSVSWYQQTPGQGLQFLFEYFSETQRNKGNFPGRFSGRQFSNSRSEMNVSTLELGDSALYLCASSLGTGGFEQYFGPGTRLTVT.

This rearrangement joins TRBV4-2 to TRBJ1-2, with D uncertain. Per germline, CDR1 LGHNA and CDR2 YNFKEQ. CDR3 length equals 14 residues. Trimming pared 4 bases from V and 1 base from J, leaving 10 bases between. In nucleotides, the CDR3 is TGTGCCAGCAGCCCCCTCGAGGGTAACTATGGCTACACCTTC. Amino acids: CASSPLEGNYGYTF.

The chain links TRBV25-1 to TRBJ1-2; D call uncertain. This CDR3 comprises 12 residues. Germline assignment: CDR1 MGHDK and CDR2 SYGVNS. The germline V and J ends were trimmed by 3 bases and 7 bases, with 9 bases remaining between them. CDR3 nucleotides: TGTGCCAGCAGTGAGTTTGGGGTTGGCTACACCTTC. Protein: CASSEFGVGYTF.

The chain combines TRBV6-5 with TRBJ1-6, with TRBD1 matching 9 bases. The CDR3 covers 14 residues. The V and J ends lost 7 bases and 7 bases, in that order; junction bases with no gene match: 5. Per germline, CDR1 MNHEY and CDR2 SVGAGI. In DNA form, the CDR3 reads TGTGCCAGCACCAGGGACAGGGTCAATTCACCCCTCCACTTT. It is translated as CASTRDRVNSPLHF.

This chain uses TRBV19 with TRBJ2-3, with 7 bases lining up with TRBD2. Germline V gene lookup returns CDR1 LNHDA and CDR2 SQIVND (reference sequence). The CDR3 loop spans 16 amino acids. V lost 3 bases and J lost 2; bases outside the gene matches: 8. The CDR3 here is CASSIGSGTNTDTQYF. The CDR3 DNA is TGTGCCAGTAGTATCGGGAGCGGGACCAACACAGATACGCAGTATTTT.

The V call is TRBV5-1, the J call TRBJ1-1; 8 nucleotides line up with TRBD1. Germline CDR1 SGHRS, CDR2 YFSETQ. This CDR3 has 14 residues. Losses at the gene ends were 3 bases for V and 5 bases for J; bases not matched to a gene: 6. CDR3 in DNA: TGCGCCAGCAGCTCCGCAGGGGGCTGGACTGAAGCTTTCTTT. Amino acid sequence: CASSSAGGWTEAFF.

The CDR3 loop is CASDKGKVGYGYTF. In DNA, the CDR3 is TGTGCCAGCGATAAGGGGAAAGTGGGATATGGCTACACCTTC. The chain employs TRBV7-2 and TRBJ1-2, with D possibly matching TRBD1 (5 bases). The V gene's germline CDR1 is SGHTA and CDR2 FQGNSA. Trimming removed 8 bases at V and 5 bases at J, with 18 bases between. This CDR3 is 14 amino acids long. Full variable domain (rest looked up from reference TRBV7-2 and TRBJ1-2): GAGVSQSPSNKVTEKGKDVELRCDPISGHTALYWYRQSLGQGLEFLIYFQGNSAPDKSGLPSDRFSAERTGGSVSTLTIQRTQQEDSAVYLCASDKGKVGYGYTFGSGTRLTVV.